The following is a TCR beta chain sequence with its context. The record originates from a study of technical replicates of blood from a handful of donors. J gave up 4 bases and V 0 bases, and 3 bases lay outside the gene matches. Germline loops: CDR1 SGHNT, CDR2 YYREEE (reference sequence). This CDR3 has 14 amino acids. Sequenced by immunoSEQ multiplex PCR; TCRdb stores in-frame clones only, minus some. The sample holds tens of thousands of clones, roughly 91% seen once. The TCR was taken from a human donor in good health. The sample taken for sequencing was T cells isolated from PBMCs. This chain connects TRBV5-4 to TRBJ2-7, with TRBD1 matching over 8 bases. The CDR3 is CASSLGQGRYEQYF. CDR3 nucleotide sequence: TGTGCCAGCAGCTTGGGACAGGGGAGATACGAGCAGTACTTC.